The next 27 T cell receptor beta chains were all read from a single sample in a study of a mutant IDH1 vaccine in newly diagnosed glioma. Libraries were prepared by immunoSEQ multiplex PCR; TCRdb keeps only in-frame clonotypes and omits some of them. The table has tens of thousands of clones, roughly 85% seen once. No antigen is known for these receptors. Time point defined: week 5, during vaccination. With topical imiquimod, each dose of the vaccine consisted of 300 ug of mutant IDH1 20-mer peptide. This sample comprised PBMCs, obtained from a glioma patient whose treatment included an IDH1 peptide vaccine. The origin of the receptors is a man aged 35 to 55 with glioma.

The V gene is TRBV7-2, the J gene TRBJ1-4; TRBD1 might be the D (6 bases). V dropped 0 bases and J dropped 8 bases, with 10 bases sitting between them. Germline CDR1 SGHTA, CDR2 FQGNSA. CDR3 size: 14 residues. CDR3 sequence (DNA): TGTGCCAGCAGCTTAGCAGCGGGGGCCGAAAAACTGTTTTTT. Residues: CASSLAAGAEKLFF.

This chain links TRBV5-4 with TRBJ2-5; TRBD1 or TRBD2 may be the D gene (5 bases each). Germline V gives CDR1 SGHNT, CDR2 YYREEE (reference sequence). The V end lost 7 bases, the J end lost 5 bases, and 9 bases lay between the germline ends. The CDR3 is made up of 11 amino acids. The CDR3, as DNA: TGTGCCAGCGGGGGTAGTGAGACCCAGTACTTC. Translated, it gives CASGGSETQYF.

This chain joins TRBV5-1 and TRBJ2-3, with D hard to call. The length of the CDR3 is 15 residues. Germline CDR1 is SGHRS and CDR2 is YFSETQ. Trimming pared 4 bases from V and 3 bases from J, leaving 15 bases between. CDR3 sequence: CASSLLGMSTDTQYF. The DNA of the CDR3 is TGCGCCAGCAGCCTTCTCGGAATGTCGACAGATACGCAGTATTTT.

The genes are TRBV2 and TRBJ1-4, with a weak D call TRBD1 (5 bases). Germline CDR1 and CDR2: SNHLY and FYNNEI. V shed 10 bases and J shed 6 bases, with 15 bases lying between them. The CDR3 runs to 13 residues. The CDR3 sequence is CATAQEQHEKLFF. The DNA for the CDR3 is TGTGCCACTGCACAGGAGCAACATGAAAAACTGTTTTTT.

The chain joins TRBV7-9 to TRBJ2-7; D is undetermined. V was cut by 2 bases and J by 5 bases, with 4 bases left in between. CDR1 and CDR2 (germline): SEHNR, FQNEAQ (reference sequence). The CDR3 has 11 residues. CDR3 protein: CASSLTDEQYF. In DNA form, the CDR3 reads TGTGCCAGCAGCTTAACGGACGAGCAGTACTTC.

This chain uses TRBV27 with TRBJ2-2, with D hard to call. Germline CDR1 is MNHEY and CDR2 is SMNVEV (reference sequence). V was cut by 4 bases and J by 1 base, with 10 bases left in between. CDR3 size: 15 residues. CDR3 nucleotide sequence: TGTGCCAGCAGTTATATTTTTCGGAACACCGGGGAGCTGTTTTTT. Protein sequence: CASSYIFRNTGELFF.

This chain connects TRBV11-3 to TRBJ2-7, with D uncertain. The CDR3 extends over 13 amino acids. Trimming took 5 bases from V and 3 from J, leaving 11 bases between them. Germline V lookup: CDR1 SGHNT, CDR2 YENEEA. This CDR3 reads CASSLIFGYEQYF. The DNA for the CDR3 is TGTGCCAGCAGCCTCATATTTGGCTACGAGCAGTACTTC. The whole variable domain, filled in from reference TRBV11-3 and TRBJ2-7, reads EAGVVQSPRYKIIEKKQPVAFWCNPISGHNTLYWYLQNLGQGPELLIRYENEEAVDDSQLPKDRFSAERLKGVDSTLKIQPAELGDSAVYLCASSLIFGYEQYFGPGTRLTVT.

This sequence joins TRBV6-1 and TRBJ2-7, with 11 bases identical to TRBD2. Germline V gene lookup returns CDR1 MNHNS and CDR2 SASEGT. The CDR3 runs to 15 residues. After removal of 3 bases from V and 5 bases from J, the junction contained 6 bases not matched to a gene. Here the CDR3 DNA reads TGTGCCAGCAGTGACGGGACTAGCGGACTTAACGAGCAGTACTTC. Amino acids: CASSDGTSGLNEQYF.

CDR3 region: CASSIGAGSTDTQYF. CDR3 in DNA: TGTGCCAGTAGTATAGGGGCCGGGAGCACAGATACGCAGTATTTT. J is TRBJ2-3 and V is TRBV19; D unresolved. The germline CDR1 and CDR2 sequences are LNHDA and SQIVND (reference sequence). The CDR3 sequence is 15 residues long. Trimming removed 1 base from V and 0 bases from J, with 8 bases in between.

This chain connects TRBV6-5 to TRBJ1-2; D not certain. The V and J ends lost 0 bases and 2 bases respectively, with 10 bases between them. The length of the CDR3 is 15 residues. Germline V gene data show CDR1 as MNHEY and CDR2 as SVGAGI. CDR3 bases: TGTGCCAGCAGTTACTCGGGAGCAGTCAACTATGGCTACACCTTC. Translating gives CASSYSGAVNYGYTF.

The V and J genes are TRBV6-1 and TRBJ2-3, with 10 bases aligning to TRBD2. The CDR3 covers 15 residues. Per the germline V gene, CDR1 is MNHNS and CDR2 is SASEGT. The V segment lost 0 bases and the J segment 4 bases; nucleotides outside the gene matches: 1. The DNA of the CDR3 is TGTGCCAGCAGTGAAGCAGCGGGAGGGGCAGATACGCAGTATTTT. Its protein product is CASSEAAGGADTQYF.

The chain is built from TRBV6-1 and TRBJ2-7, with 7 bases fitting TRBD2. CDR1 MNHNS and CDR2 SASEGT come from the germline V gene. V lost 5 bases to trimming and J lost 4 bases; unmatched junction nucleotides: 5. The CDR3 has 13 residues. CDR3 nucleotide sequence: TGTGCCAGCAGTTGGACTAGTAAGTACGAGCAGTACTTC. Amino acids: CASSWTSKYEQYF.

V is TRBV7-6 and J is TRBJ2-7; tentatively, D is TRBD1 or TRBD2 (5 bases each). V was pared by 5 bases and J by 1 base, with 12 bases between. The CDR3 spans 14 residues. Germline V CDR1 and CDR2: SGHVS, FNYEAQ. The CDR3, as DNA: TGTGCCAGCAGCCCCTTCGAGGGGTCCTACGAGCAGTACTTC. Translated: CASSPFEGSYEQYF.

V gene TRBV7-9 combines with J gene TRBJ1-2, with D perhaps matching TRBD1 (6 bases). V dropped 3 bases and J dropped 2 bases, with 10 bases sitting between them. This CDR3 is 14 amino acids long. The germline gives CDR1 SEHNR, CDR2 FQNEAQ (reference sequence). The chain's CDR3 is CASSLSQGNYGYTF. Here the CDR3 DNA reads TGTGCCAGCAGCTTGTCGCAGGGGAACTATGGCTACACCTTC.

This clone has a handful of counts. The J gene is TRBJ2-1, the V gene TRBV6-1, with D perhaps given as TRBD1 or TRBD2 (5 bases each). This CDR3 region has 14 residues. Looked up from germline, CDR1 is MNHNS and CDR2 is SASEGT. V was pared by 5 bases and J by 8 bases, with 16 bases between. CDR3 residues: CASSRDRSGYEQFF. DNA for the CDR3: TGTGCCAGCAGTAGGGACCGATCTGGCTATGAGCAGTTCTTC.

CDR3 DNA: TGCAGCGTTCGACAGGCGACCTACGAGCAGTACTTC. Encoded protein: CSVRQATYEQYF. The V and J genes are TRBV29-1 and TRBJ2-7; a possible D gene is TRBD1 (6 bases). Germline CDR1 reads SQVTM; CDR2 reads ANQGSEA. The CDR3 has 12 amino acids. V was pared by 5 bases and J by 2 bases, with 10 bases between.

V is TRBV29-1 and J is TRBJ2-2; tentative D call: TRBD1 (7 bases). Germline V CDR1 and CDR2: SQVTM, ANQGSEA. The CDR3 is made up of 13 amino acids. V gave up 4 bases and J gave up 7 bases, with 13 bases separating them. The CDR3 DNA reads as TGCAGCGTTGCTAGTCAGGGGGGCGGGGAGCTGTTTTTT. Translating it yields CSVASQGGGELFF.

V usage is TRBV6-5 and J usage is TRBJ2-5, with D hard to call. Looked up from germline, CDR1 is MNHEY and CDR2 is SVGAGI. The CDR3 consists of 14 residues. V shed 5 bases and J shed 2 bases, with 12 bases lying between them. The CDR3 DNA reads as TGTGCCAGCAGTCGTTGGCGCAATCAAGAGACCCAGTACTTC. This codes for CASSRWRNQETQYF.

The chain joins TRBV7-9 to TRBJ1-5; 7 bases are a match to TRBD1. After removal of 1 base from V and 6 bases from J, the junction contained 3 bases not matched to a gene. Germline-derived CDR1 and CDR2 are SEHNR and FQNEAQ (reference sequence). CDR3 length: 14 amino acids. This chain's CDR3 is CASSLVGGGQPQHF. DNA for the CDR3: TGTGCCAGCAGCTTAGTAGGGGGCGGTCAGCCCCAGCATTTT.

The chain is built from TRBV7-9 and TRBJ2-4; 7 bases agree with TRBD1. This CDR3 has 15 residues. Trimming removed 1 base from V and 6 bases from J; junction bases left unmatched: 6. Germline V CDR1 and CDR2: SEHNR, FQNEAQ (reference sequence). The DNA for the CDR3 is TGTGCCAGCAGCTTAGAACCGGGACAGCTAAACATTCAGTACTTC. This translates into CASSLEPGQLNIQYF.

The chain uses TRBV5-6 and TRBJ2-7, with 8 bases aligning to TRBD1. Trimming removed 4 bases from V and 7 bases from J; junction bases left unmatched: 16. CDR3 length: 16 residues. Germline V CDR1 and CDR2: SGHDT, YYEEEE. The CDR3 DNA reads as TGTGCCAGCAGCGCCTATGACAGGGGCGCTCCGGGGGAGCAGTACTTC. Amino acids: CASSAYDRGAPGEQYF.

The V call is TRBV18, the J call TRBJ1-1; D remains unclear. The V end was cut by 3 bases, the J end by 1 base, with 6 bases between. CDR1 and CDR2 (germline): KGHSH, LQKENI. The CDR3 contains 13 residues. CDR3 bases: TGTGCCAGCTCACCTTCCGCGAACACTGAAGCTTTCTTT. Protein: CASSPSANTEAFF.

The genes are TRBV5-6 and TRBJ1-3; perhaps TRBD1 as D (5 bases). Germline V gives CDR1 SGHDT, CDR2 YYEEEE. This CDR3 region has 13 residues. The V gene lost 0 bases and the J gene lost 4 bases, with 5 bases spanning the gap. Here the CDR3 DNA reads TGTGCCAGCAGCTTGGGACAGGGAAACACCATATATTTT. Residues: CASSLGQGNTIYF.

The rearrangement links TRBV5-1 to TRBJ1-2; D is unresolved. The V gene lost 0 bases and the J gene lost 7 bases, with 10 bases spanning the gap. The germline gives CDR1 SGHRS, CDR2 YFSETQ. CDR3 length equals 13 residues. CDR3 sequence reads: CASSLGAYTGYTF. The CDR3 region has the DNA TGCGCCAGCAGCTTGGGGGCTTATACTGGCTACACCTTC.

The CDR3 DNA is TGCAGCGTTGGAGGGACTAGCGGGAGTGGGTGGGAGACCCAGTACTTC. Its translation is CSVGGTSGSGWETQYF. J is TRBJ2-5 and V is TRBV29-1; 14 bases align to TRBD2. The junction had 9 bases not matched to a gene; V was cut back by 4 bases and J by 5 bases. The CDR3 consists of 16 residues. Germline V gene sequence: CDR1 SQVTM, CDR2 ANQGSEA.

This chain links TRBV11-1 with TRBJ1-1; 11 positions match TRBD1. The CDR3 runs 17 residues. Germline V CDR1 and CDR2: SGHAT, FQDESV (reference sequence). With 3 bases clipped from V and 1 base from J, the junction kept 7 bases outside the gene matches. CDR3 region: CASSFVGQGAGNTEAFF. The CDR3 DNA follows: TGTGCCAGCAGCTTCGTTGGACAGGGGGCTGGGAACACTGAAGCTTTCTTT. Complete variable domain (other parts from reference TRBV11-1 and TRBJ1-1): EAEVAQSPRYKITEKSQAVAFWCDPISGHATLYWYRQILGQGPELLVQFQDESVVDDSQLPKDRFSAERLKGVDSTLKIQPAELGDSAMYLCASSFVGQGAGNTEAFFGQGTRLTVV.

This clone was counted once. Other nucleotide sequences in the sample specify the same CDR3. V usage is TRBV5-1 and J usage is TRBJ2-7; unclear D gene. This CDR3 spans 11 amino acids. V was clipped by 3 bases and J by 0 bases, with 1 base between them. From germline, CDR1 is SGHRS and CDR2 YFSETQ. The CDR3 region has the DNA TGCGCCAGCAGCTCCTCCTACGAGCAGTACTTC. This codes for CASSSSYEQYF.